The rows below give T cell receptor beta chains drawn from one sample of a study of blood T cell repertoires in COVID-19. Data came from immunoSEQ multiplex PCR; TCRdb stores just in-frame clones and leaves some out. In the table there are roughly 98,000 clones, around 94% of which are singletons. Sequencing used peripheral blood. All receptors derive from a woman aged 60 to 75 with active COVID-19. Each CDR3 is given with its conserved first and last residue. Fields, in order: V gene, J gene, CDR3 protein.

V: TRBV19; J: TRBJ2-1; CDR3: CASKKKADLNEQFF
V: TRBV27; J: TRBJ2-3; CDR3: CASSLFRGQGAGATQYF
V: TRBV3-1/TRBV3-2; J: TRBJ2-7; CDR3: CASSEWGEGSDEQYF
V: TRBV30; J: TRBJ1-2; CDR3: CAWSSRGRYRYTF
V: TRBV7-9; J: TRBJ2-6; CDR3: CASTFTGTGANVLTF
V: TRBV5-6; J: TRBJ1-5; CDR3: CASSLSLFSNQPQHF
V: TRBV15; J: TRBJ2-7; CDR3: CATSRGLETSGAYEQYF
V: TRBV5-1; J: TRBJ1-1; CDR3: CASSLNSPGQGTEAFF
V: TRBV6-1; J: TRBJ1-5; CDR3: CASSEADRGLNQPQHF
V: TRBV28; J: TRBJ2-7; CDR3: CASSLRYEQYF
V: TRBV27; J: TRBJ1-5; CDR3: CASSRRGPPSNQPQHF
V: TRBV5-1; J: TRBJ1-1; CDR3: CASSPDRGAIEAFF
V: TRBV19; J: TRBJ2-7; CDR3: CASSSTGNYEQYF
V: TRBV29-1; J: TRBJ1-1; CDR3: CSVEERQDRMTEAFF
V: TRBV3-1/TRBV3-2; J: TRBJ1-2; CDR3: CASSHPTDNYGYTF
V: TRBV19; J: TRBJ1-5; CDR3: CASRMGSEGNQPQHF
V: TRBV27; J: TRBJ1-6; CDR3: CASSLEQAFGSSPLHF